The source of this T cell receptor (beta chain) is a study of PD-L1 blockade in urothelial cancer (dated by TCRdb to 2016 to 2017). Context from the whole study: Therapy was started at some point between 2012 and 2014 for all patients, and atezolizumab 1,200 mg was administered intravenously every 3 weeks. About 90% of the roughly 30 patients were males with bladder-origin urothelial cancer, and about 65% of the roughly 29 reported a prior smoking history. Patients had an ECOG performance status of 0 or 1 and had received between 0 and 3 prior chemotherapy regimens. Blood samples were analyzed at two time points: 3 weeks after treatment start (second dose) and 6 weeks after treatment start. Blood samples yielded a median of around 150,000 T cells and roughly 83,000 unique TCRs, with median clonality around 0.083. Somatic, immune and clinical correlates of response to PD-L1 blockade with atezolizumab in urothelial cancer were the focus of an exploratory multi-omic analysis. TCR sequencing covered pretreatment tumor samples and matched, serially collected peripheral blood taken before and after atezolizumab treatment. Durable clinical benefit was defined as progression-free survival longer than 6 months, and TCR features were also tested against progression-free and overall survival. In the same patients who had TCR sequencing, pretreatment tumors also underwent whole exome sequencing and RNA sequencing. Durable clinical benefit was achieved by nine patients but not by the remaining 20. Twenty-nine patients had pretreatment blood TCR-seq, about 25 had at least one posttreatment blood collection, and about 25 had tumor TCR-seq.

The research as a whole found: A pretreatment peripheral blood TCR clonality below the median was linked to improved progression-free and overall survival. Greater expansion of tumor-associated TCR clones in peripheral blood 3 weeks after the start of treatment was observed in patients with durable benefit (n ≈ 20, p = 0.022). Because of the small sample size (n ≈ 28) and the many exploratory analyses performed, the results are intended to be regarded as hypothesis-generating.

The V and J ends are trimmed by 6 bases and 4 bases, leaving 12 bases between them. The CDR3 has 13 amino acids, counting the end cysteine and phenylalanine. Just CDR3 DNA is preserved here, 39 bases in frame from base 1. CDR1 and CDR2 are drawn from the germline V gene (reference sequence): MNHEY, SMNVEV. The time point label corresponds to: peripheral blood 6 weeks after treatment start. The cohort comprised 25 to 30 patients with locally advanced or metastatic urothelial carcinoma treated at Memorial Sloan Kettering on a trial protocol. Peripheral blood mononuclear cells were collected from each patient pretreatment and during treatment, giving between 1 and 8 total time points per patient. The Qiagen DNeasy Blood extraction kit was used to purify genomic DNA from total PBMCs and from tumor samples. PBMCs were collected pretreatment and during treatment, and were isolated and stored as previously described.

Synthetic TCR analog templates were spiked into each PCR so that absolute template abundance could be estimated from read counts. The immunoSEQ assay was used to amplify TCRbeta CDR3 regions from genomic DNA with bias-controlled V and J gene primers. Sequencing of rearranged TCRbeta segments was done at approximately 20X coverage. The original pipeline was this. Clustering was used to correct sequencing errors, and CDR3s were annotated against IMGT so that V, D and J genes could be assigned. Only productive TCRbeta rearrangements were used in downstream analyses, excluding out-of-frame or stop-codon sequences. Clonality was computed as one minus Shannon entropy normalized by the log of the number of unique productive sequences. Clones differing between time points or between blood and tumor were identified by Fisher's exact test with Benjamini-Hochberg correction at adjusted p below 0.01. In TCRdb, the immuneACCESS table is reduced to in-frame sequences with V and J assigned. These tables do not hold every clone; where another copy was compared, an unresolved V gene accounts for under half, and the others remain unexplained. V and J calls and clone size are given by that table; D and trimming were obtained from the DNA. This sample is represented by around 50,000 clones; approximately 86% of them were singletons. 1.9% of the sample is held by the ten biggest clonotypes.

Worth noting for this clone: Its specific antigen is unknown. The input lacks base qualities; no much larger clone sits a single base away.

The source of this sequence is a man aged 50 to 60 with urothelial cancer. The sequencing used PBMCs, collected around atezolizumab (anti-PD-L1) treatment. The V and J genes are TRBV27 and TRBJ1-1; the D region possibly corresponds to TRBD1 (5 bases align). The CDR3 reads CASRAGWGTEAFF. The nucleotide sequence is TGTGCCAGCAGGGCAGGGTGGGGCACTGAAGCTTTCTTT.